This passage covers 25 T cell receptor beta chains from one sample sequenced in a study of T cell responses to AZD1222 COVID-19 vaccine. Method: immunoSEQ multiplex PCR; TCRdb's copy keeps in-frame clones and lacks some. The data contain 150,000 to 200,000 clones, approximately 92% of them singletons. The sequencing used peripheral blood, collected on day 0 of AZD1222 vaccination. The receptors originated from an adult in good health.

The CDR3 nucleotides read TGTGCCAGCAGCCCGGGACAGGGGGCGAACACCGGGGAGCTGTTTTTT. This encodes CASSPGQGANTGELFF. The rearrangement joins TRBV5-4 to TRBJ2-2; 11 nucleotides agree with TRBD1. The CDR3 loop spans 16 amino acids. The germline V gene has CDR1 SGHNT and CDR2 YYREEE (reference sequence). V gave up 4 bases and J gave up 0 bases; unmatched junction bases: 2. Full variable domain (remainder filled in from reference TRBV5-4 and TRBJ2-2): ETGVTQSPTHLIKTRGQQVTLRCSSQSGHNTVSWYQQALGQGPQFIFQYYREEENGRGNFPPRFSGLQFPNYSSELNVNALELDDSALYLCASSPGQGANTGELFFGEGSRLTVL.

This sequence joins TRBV11-2 and TRBJ1-1; no clear D. V was clipped by 0 bases and J by 3 bases, with 11 bases between them. This CDR3 comprises 15 residues. Germline assignment: CDR1 SGHAT and CDR2 FQNNGV. The CDR3 reads CASSLDSPRYTEAFF. CDR3 DNA: TGTGCCAGCAGCTTAGATAGTCCCCGGTACACTGAAGCTTTCTTT.

In its sample, this clone was seen a few times. This chain links TRBV4-2 with TRBJ1-5, with 8 bases identical to TRBD1. CDR1 is LGHNA, CDR2 YNFKEQ, per germline. This CDR3 contains 18 residues. Unmatched junction bases numbered 18, after V lost 0 bases and J lost 11 bases. CDR3: CASSQEPHQDRAIMTQHF. The CDR3 DNA sequence: TGTGCCAGCAGCCAAGAACCTCATCAGGACAGGGCAATCATGACCCAGCATTTT.

This clone turned up a few times. The chain uses TRBV21-1 and TRBJ2-2. TRBV21-1 is a known pseudogene. The CDR3 sequence is 14 residues long. CDR3 bases: TGTGCCAGCAGCAATGGCGCGAACACCGGGGAGCTGTTTTTT. It translates to CASSNGANTGELFF.

This clone was seen only once. The rearrangement links TRBV29-1 to TRBJ2-1; D is tentatively TRBD1 or TRBD2 (5 bases each). Germline V gene data show CDR1 as SQVTM and CDR2 as ANQGSEA. Trimming took 6 bases from V and 5 from J, leaving 17 bases between them. The CDR3 length is 14 residues. The CDR3 here is CSVVRGAAHNEQFF. In DNA, the CDR3 is TGCAGCGTCGTCCGAGGGGCAGCACACAATGAGCAGTTCTTC.

This rearrangement joins TRBV25-1 to TRBJ1-1, with a tentative D call TRBD1 (5 bases). Germline-derived CDR1 and CDR2 are MGHDK and SYGVNS. The CDR3 is 14 residues long. The V and J ends lost 5 bases and 5 bases respectively, with 15 bases between them. Here the CDR3 DNA reads TGTGCCAGCAGTCCATACTCCCAGGGAACTGAAGCTTTCTTT. Translation: CASSPYSQGTEAFF.

This clone was found once. V gene TRBV27 combines with J gene TRBJ1-1; TRBD1 is a possible D gene (5 bases). V shed 0 bases and J shed 4 bases, with 12 bases lying between them. The germline V gene encodes CDR1 MNHEY and CDR2 SMNVEV (reference sequence). This CDR3 spans 15 amino acids. The CDR3 spells CASSLSSGGSTEAFF. The CDR3 nucleotides are TGTGCCAGCAGTTTATCCTCTGGGGGGAGCACTGAAGCTTTCTTT.

The chain is built from TRBV7-9 and TRBJ1-4, with TRBD1 matching 11 bases. CDR3 length: 14 residues. V shed 4 bases, J shed 7 bases, and the junction held 2 bases outside the gene matches. CDR1 is SEHNR, CDR2 FQNEAQ, per germline (reference sequence). The CDR3 DNA is TGTGCCAGCAGCTCCGGGACAGGGGGTGAAAAACTGTTTTTT. Its protein is CASSSGTGGEKLFF.

This chain links TRBV12-3 or TRBV12-4 with TRBJ2-3, with D possibly TRBD1 on 5 matching bases. V lost 6 bases to trimming and J lost 3 bases, with 10 bases between them. This CDR3 has 13 residues. CDR3 coding DNA: TGTGCCAGCAGACTCCAGGGTACAGATACGCAGTATTTT. This gives the protein CASRLQGTDTQYF.

The chain recombines TRBV19 with TRBJ1-1; TRBD1 agrees at 7 bases. The ends lost 4 bases at V and 2 bases at J; junction bases unmatched: 7. CDR1 and CDR2 from the germline V gene are LNHDA and SQIVND (reference sequence). The length of the CDR3 is 15 residues. CDR3 residues: CASSSYTGVNTEAFF. DNA for the CDR3: TGTGCCAGTAGTAGCTACACAGGGGTCAACACTGAAGCTTTCTTT.

This sequence joins TRBV20-1 and TRBJ2-1; 13 nucleotides match TRBD2. Trimming at V came to 3 bases and at J to 3 bases, leaving 11 bases not matched to a gene. Germline lookup yields CDR1 DFQATT and CDR2 SNEGSKA (reference sequence). The CDR3 length is 18 residues. The CDR3 here is CSASFYGTSGIRYNEQFF. The CDR3 nucleotides are TGCAGTGCTAGTTTTTACGGGACTAGCGGGATTCGCTACAATGAGCAGTTCTTC.

The table lists this clone with a few counts. V usage is TRBV6-1 and J usage is TRBJ1-6; a possible D gene is TRBD1 (6 bases). Per germline, CDR1 MNHNS and CDR2 SASEGT. CDR3 size: 17 residues. V lost 2 bases, J lost 6 bases, and 17 bases lay in between. CDR3 nucleotides: TGTGCCAGCAGTGAATATTTGGGGGGGGCTTCTAATTCACCCCTCCACTTT. The encoded protein is CASSEYLGGASNSPLHF.

The chain has TRBV5-1 and TRBJ1-3; no firm D call. The CDR3 extends over 14 amino acids. CDR1 and CDR2 (germline): SGHRS, YFSETQ. With 0 bases removed from V and 0 bases from J, the gap between germline ends came to 4 bases. The CDR3 nucleotides are TGCGCCAGCAGCTTGGACCGCTCTGGAAACACCATATATTTT. Translated, it gives CASSLDRSGNTIYF.

This clone was counted once. This chain connects TRBV4-1 to TRBJ1-1; no reliable D call. With 2 bases removed from V and 0 bases from J, the gap between germline ends came to 10 bases. Germline assignment: CDR1 MGHRA and CDR2 YSYEKL. The CDR3 has 15 amino acids. The CDR3 loop is CASSQKPDLNTEAFF. The CDR3 DNA reads as TGCGCCAGCAGCCAAAAACCGGACCTGAACACTGAAGCTTTCTTT.

The chain combines TRBV12-3 or TRBV12-4 with TRBJ1-1; a possible D gene is TRBD1 (5 bases). V was clipped by 8 bases and J by 4 bases, with 14 bases between them. The CDR3 has 13 residues. CDR3: CASLRRGGTEAFF. In nucleotides, the CDR3 is TGTGCCAGCCTCAGGCGCGGGGGCACTGAAGCTTTCTTT.

This clone was found once. The J gene is TRBJ1-3, the V gene TRBV30, with D unresolved. The CDR3 length is 13 residues. Trimming stripped 4 bases from V and 0 bases from J, with 7 bases between. Germline V gene lookup returns CDR1 GTSNPN and CDR2 SVGIG (reference sequence). CDR3 DNA: TGTGCCTGGACTGCTGGCTCTGGAAACACCATATATTTT. Amino acids: CAWTAGSGNTIYF.

The chain couples TRBV28 to TRBJ1-3, with TRBD1 identical over 7 bases. The V and J ends lost 4 bases and 4 bases, in that order; junction bases with no gene match: 1. The CDR3 extends over 13 amino acids. The V gene's germline CDR1 is MDHEN and CDR2 SYDVKM. In DNA, the CDR3 is TGTGCCAGCAGTTACAGGGGAGGAAACACCATATATTTT. This encodes CASSYRGGNTIYF.

This chain links TRBV2 with TRBJ2-6, with a possible D match to TRBD2 (6 bases). The CDR3 runs 17 residues. The V end was cut by 7 bases, the J end by 0 bases, with 16 bases between. CDR1 and CDR2 from the germline V gene are SNHLY and FYNNEI. CDR3 sequence reads: CASTRGFRDSGANVLTF. For the CDR3, the DNA is TGTGCCAGCACCCGGGGGTTCCGGGACTCTGGGGCCAACGTCCTGACTTTC.

V and J are TRBV29-1 and TRBJ2-7; no clear D gene. Looked up from germline, CDR1 is SQVTM and CDR2 is ANQGSEA. V was trimmed by 4 bases and J by 2 bases, leaving 12 bases between them. The CDR3 covers 13 residues. The CDR3 sequence is CSVAGGRTYEQYF. As DNA, the CDR3 is TGCAGCGTTGCTGGTGGACGGACCTACGAGCAGTACTTC.

This clone was found a few times. This chain uses TRBV6-1 with TRBJ2-3; TRBD2 aligns across 11 bases. V was pared by 3 bases and J by 5 bases, with 7 bases of the junction left unmatched. Germline V gene lookup returns CDR1 MNHNS and CDR2 SASEGT. CDR3 size: 16 residues. The CDR3 loop reads CASSEISGGERDTQYF. Written as DNA, the CDR3 is TGTGCCAGCAGTGAGATTAGCGGGGGGGAAAGAGATACGCAGTATTTT.

The V gene is TRBV6-5, the J gene TRBJ1-2; D is unclear. Germline CDR1 and CDR2: MNHEY and SVGAGI. V lost 8 bases, J lost 4 bases, and 5 bases lay in between. The CDR3 sequence is 10 residues long. Written as DNA, the CDR3 is TGTGCCAGCGGATCCTATGGCTACACCTTC. This encodes CASGSYGYTF.

This clone has just a few counts. This chain uses TRBV19 with TRBJ2-7, with 15 bases aligning to TRBD2. The CDR3 spans 16 residues. Germline V gene lookup returns CDR1 LNHDA and CDR2 SQIVND (reference sequence). The V segment lost 5 bases and the J segment 2 bases; nucleotides outside the gene matches: 4. Here the CDR3 DNA reads TGTGCCAGTAGTTCACGGACTAGCGGGAGGGCCTACGAGCAGTACTTC. Translating it yields CASSSRTSGRAYEQYF.

This clone was observed a single time. The chain couples TRBV4-3 to TRBJ1-1; no firm D call. V was pared by 0 bases and J by 0 bases, with 8 bases between. CDR1 is LGHNA, CDR2 YSLEER, per germline. The CDR3 runs to 15 residues. CDR3 sequence: CASSQDRGMNTEAFF. DNA for the CDR3: TGCGCCAGCAGCCAAGATAGAGGGATGAACACTGAAGCTTTCTTT.

Concerning this clone itself: This may be a read error, as it is one base from a much larger clone. At the DNA level, this CDR3 is encoded by other sequences in the same sample as well. CDR3 sequence: CASSLGETQYF. CDR3 nucleotides: TGTGCCAGCAGTTTAGGAGAGACCCAGTACTTC. J is TRBJ2-5 and V is TRBV27, with unresolved D. With 2 bases removed from V and 4 bases from J, the gap between germline ends came to 2 bases. Germline-derived CDR1 and CDR2 are MNHEY and SMNVEV (reference sequence). The CDR3 runs to 11 residues.

This chain uses TRBV27 with TRBJ1-2; 7 positions match TRBD1. Trimming cost V 3 bases and J 8 bases; bases outside gene matches: 9. The germline V gene has CDR1 MNHEY and CDR2 SMNVEV (reference sequence). The CDR3 is 14 residues long. CDR3 sequence (DNA): TGTGCCAGCAGTTTGCGGCAGGGGGTCTACGGCTACACCTTC. It translates to CASSLRQGVYGYTF.